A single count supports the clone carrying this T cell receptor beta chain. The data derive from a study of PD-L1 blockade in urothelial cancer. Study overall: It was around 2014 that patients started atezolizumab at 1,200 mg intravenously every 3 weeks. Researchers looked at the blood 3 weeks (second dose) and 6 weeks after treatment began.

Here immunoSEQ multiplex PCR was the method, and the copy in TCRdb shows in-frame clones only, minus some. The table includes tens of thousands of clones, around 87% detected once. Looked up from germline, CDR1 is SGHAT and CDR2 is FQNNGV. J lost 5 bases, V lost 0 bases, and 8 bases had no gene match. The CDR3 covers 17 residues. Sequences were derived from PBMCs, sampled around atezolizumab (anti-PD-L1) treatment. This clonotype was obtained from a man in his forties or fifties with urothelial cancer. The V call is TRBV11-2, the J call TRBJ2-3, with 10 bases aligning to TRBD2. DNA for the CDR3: TGTGCCAGCAGCTTAGAAATGTCTAGCGGGAGTTTAGATACGCAGTATTTT. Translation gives CASSLEMSSGSLDTQYF.